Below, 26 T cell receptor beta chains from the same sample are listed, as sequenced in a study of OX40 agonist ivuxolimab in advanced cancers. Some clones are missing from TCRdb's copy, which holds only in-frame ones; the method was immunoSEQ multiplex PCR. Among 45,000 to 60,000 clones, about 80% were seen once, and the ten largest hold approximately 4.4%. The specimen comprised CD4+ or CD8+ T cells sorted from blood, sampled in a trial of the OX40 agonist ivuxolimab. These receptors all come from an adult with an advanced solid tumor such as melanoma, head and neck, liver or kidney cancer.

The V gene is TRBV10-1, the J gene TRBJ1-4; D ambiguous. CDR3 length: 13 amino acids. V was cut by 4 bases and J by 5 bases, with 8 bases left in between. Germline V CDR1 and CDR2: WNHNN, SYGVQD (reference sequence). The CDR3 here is CASSGPLNEKLFF. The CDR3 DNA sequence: TGCGCCAGCAGTGGACCGTTGAATGAAAAACTGTTTTTT.

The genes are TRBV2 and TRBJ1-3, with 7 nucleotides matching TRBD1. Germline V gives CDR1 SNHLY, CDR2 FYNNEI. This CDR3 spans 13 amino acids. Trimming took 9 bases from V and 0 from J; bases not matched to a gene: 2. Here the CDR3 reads CARGQSSGNTIYF. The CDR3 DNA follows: TGTGCCAGGGGACAGAGCTCTGGAAACACCATATATTTT.

CDR3 bases: TGCGCCAGCTTTCGGGAGGGGATGAACACTGAAGCTTTCTTT. This encodes CASFREGMNTEAFF. The chain has TRBV5-1 and TRBJ1-1, with D possibly being TRBD1 (5 bases). Germline CDR1 and CDR2: SGHRS and YFSETQ. V was trimmed by 7 bases and J by 0 bases, leaving 13 bases between them. The CDR3 extends over 14 amino acids.

As DNA, the CDR3 is TGTGCCAGCAGTTCGACAGGGAGGGGGCAGCCCCAGCATTTT. This translates into CASSSTGRGQPQHF. The rearrangement links TRBV27 to TRBJ1-5; 7 bases agree with TRBD1. The length of the CDR3 is 14 residues. V dropped 4 bases and J dropped 7; count of bases not matched to a gene: 7. CDR1 and CDR2 from the germline V gene are MNHEY and SMNVEV (reference sequence).

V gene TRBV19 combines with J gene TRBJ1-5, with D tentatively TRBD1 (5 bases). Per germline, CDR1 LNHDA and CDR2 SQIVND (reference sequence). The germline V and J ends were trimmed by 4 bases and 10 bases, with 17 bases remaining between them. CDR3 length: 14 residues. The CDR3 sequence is CASSTTGSSGPQHF. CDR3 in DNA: TGTGCCAGTAGTACCACAGGTTCGAGCGGCCCCCAGCATTTT.

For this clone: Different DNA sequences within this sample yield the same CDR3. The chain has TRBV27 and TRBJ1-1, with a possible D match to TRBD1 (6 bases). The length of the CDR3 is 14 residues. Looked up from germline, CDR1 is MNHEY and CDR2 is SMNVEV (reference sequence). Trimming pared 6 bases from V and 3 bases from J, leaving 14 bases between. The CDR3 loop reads CASSRTGRDTEAFF. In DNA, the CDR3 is TGTGCCAGCAGCCGAACAGGGAGGGACACTGAAGCTTTCTTT.

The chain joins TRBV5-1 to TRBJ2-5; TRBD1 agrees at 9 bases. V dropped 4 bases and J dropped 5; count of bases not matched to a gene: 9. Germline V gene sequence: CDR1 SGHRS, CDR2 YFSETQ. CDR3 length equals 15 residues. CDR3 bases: TGCGCCAGCAGCAGTCAGGACAGGGGACGGGAGACCCAGTACTTC. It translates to CASSSQDRGRETQYF.

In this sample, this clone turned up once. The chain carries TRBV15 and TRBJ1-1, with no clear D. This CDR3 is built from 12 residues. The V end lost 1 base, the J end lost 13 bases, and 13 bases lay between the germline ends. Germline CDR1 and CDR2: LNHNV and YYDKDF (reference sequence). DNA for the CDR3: TGTGCCACCAGCAGAGGAAGGGTGTGGGGTTTCTTT. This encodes CATSRGRVWGFF.

Written as DNA, the CDR3 is TGTGCCAGCAGCTTAGCGCTCGGCAGGTTCGGGTCACCCCTCCACTTT. Translating gives CASSLALGRFGSPLHF. V gene TRBV7-2 combines with J gene TRBJ1-6; no firm D call. Trimming cost V 0 bases and J 10 bases, with 16 bases left between them. The V gene's germline CDR1 is SGHTA and CDR2 FQGNSA. This CDR3 spans 16 amino acids.

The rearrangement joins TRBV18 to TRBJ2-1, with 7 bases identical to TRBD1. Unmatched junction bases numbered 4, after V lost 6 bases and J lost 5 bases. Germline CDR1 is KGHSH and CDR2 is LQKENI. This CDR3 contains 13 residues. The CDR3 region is CASSPGTDNEQFF. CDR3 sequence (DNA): TGTGCCAGCTCCCCGGGGACAGACAATGAGCAGTTCTTC.

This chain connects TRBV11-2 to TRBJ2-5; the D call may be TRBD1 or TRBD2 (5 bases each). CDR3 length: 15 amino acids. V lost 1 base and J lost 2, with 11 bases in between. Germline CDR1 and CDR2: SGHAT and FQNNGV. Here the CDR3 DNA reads TGTGCCAGCAGCTTAGTCGGTGGGGGTCAAGAGACCCAGTACTTC. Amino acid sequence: CASSLVGGGQETQYF.

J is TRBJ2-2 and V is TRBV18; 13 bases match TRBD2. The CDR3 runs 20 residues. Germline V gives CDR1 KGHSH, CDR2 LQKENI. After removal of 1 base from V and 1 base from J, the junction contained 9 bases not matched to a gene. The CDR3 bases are TGTGCCAGCTCACCACTGAGAAGACTAGCGGGGGGCCTGAACACCGGGGAGCTGTTTTTT. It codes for CASSPLRRLAGGLNTGELFF.

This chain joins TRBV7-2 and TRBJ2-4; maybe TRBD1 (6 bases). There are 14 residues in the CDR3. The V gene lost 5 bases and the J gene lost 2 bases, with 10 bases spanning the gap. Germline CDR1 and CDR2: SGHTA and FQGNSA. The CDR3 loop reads CASSKTGSKNIQYF. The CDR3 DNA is TGTGCCAGCAGCAAGACAGGTTCCAAAAACATTCAGTACTTC.

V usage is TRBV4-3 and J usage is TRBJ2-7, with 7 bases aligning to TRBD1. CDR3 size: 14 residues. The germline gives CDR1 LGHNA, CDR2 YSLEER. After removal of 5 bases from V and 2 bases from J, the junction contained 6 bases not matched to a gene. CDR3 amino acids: CASSTRQGPYEQYF. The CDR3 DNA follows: TGCGCCAGCAGCACCCGACAGGGCCCCTACGAGCAGTACTTC.

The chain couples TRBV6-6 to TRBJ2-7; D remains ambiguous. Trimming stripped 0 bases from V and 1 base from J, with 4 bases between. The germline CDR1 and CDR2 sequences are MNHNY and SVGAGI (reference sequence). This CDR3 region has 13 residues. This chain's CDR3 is CASSYSVSYEQYF. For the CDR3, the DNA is TGTGCCAGCAGTTACTCAGTATCCTACGAGCAGTACTTC.

The CDR3, as DNA: TGTGCCAGCAGCTGGGGGCGGCGCAGGGGAGCCGGGGAGCTGTTTTTT. This translates into CASSWGRRRGAGELFF. The V call is TRBV5-8, the J call TRBJ2-2, with TRBD1 as a possible D gene (6 bases). The CDR3 length is 16 residues. Germline-derived CDR1 and CDR2 are SGHTS and YDEGEE. The V end was cut by 3 bases, the J end by 6 bases, with 18 bases between.

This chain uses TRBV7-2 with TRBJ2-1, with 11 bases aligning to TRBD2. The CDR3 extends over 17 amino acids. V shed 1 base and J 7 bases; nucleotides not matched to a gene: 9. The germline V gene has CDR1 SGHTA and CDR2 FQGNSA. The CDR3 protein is CASSLGTPSGRPNEQFF. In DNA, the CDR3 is TGTGCCAGCAGCTTAGGTACTCCTAGCGGGAGGCCTAATGAGCAGTTCTTC. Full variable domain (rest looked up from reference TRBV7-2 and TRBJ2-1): GAGVSQSPSNKVTEKGKDVELRCDPISGHTALYWYRQSLGQGLEFLIYFQGNSAPDKSGLPSDRFSAERTGGSVSTLTIQRTQQEDSAVYLCASSLGTPSGRPNEQFFGPGTRLTVL.

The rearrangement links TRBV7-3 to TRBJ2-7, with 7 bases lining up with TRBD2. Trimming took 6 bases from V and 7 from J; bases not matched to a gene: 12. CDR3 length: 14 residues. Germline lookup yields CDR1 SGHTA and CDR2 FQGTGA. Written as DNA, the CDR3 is TGTGCCAGCAGTCTAACAGCGGGAAGGAAAGAGCAGTACTTC. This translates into CASSLTAGRKEQYF.

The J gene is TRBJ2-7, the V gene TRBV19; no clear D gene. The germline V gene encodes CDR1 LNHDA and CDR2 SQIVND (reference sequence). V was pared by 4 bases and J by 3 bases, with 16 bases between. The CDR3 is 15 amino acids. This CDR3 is CASSNAAAGSYEQYF. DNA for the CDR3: TGTGCCAGTAGTAACGCTGCAGCTGGAAGCTACGAGCAGTACTTC. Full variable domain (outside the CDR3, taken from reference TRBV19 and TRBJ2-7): DGGITQSPKYLFRKEGQNVTLSCEQNLNHDAMYWYRQDPGQGLRLIYYSQIVNDFQKGDIAEGYSVSREKKESFPLTVTSAQKNPTAFYLCASSNAAAGSYEQYFGPGTRLTVT.

The CDR3 is CASSPDRGYNEQFF. In nucleotides, the CDR3 is TGTGCCAGCAGTCCGGACAGGGGCTACAATGAGCAGTTCTTC. The V and J genes are TRBV6-6 and TRBJ2-1; TRBD1 aligns across 9 bases. The CDR3 runs to 14 residues. J gave up 3 bases and V 5 bases, and 2 bases lay outside the gene matches. The germline V gene has CDR1 MNHNY and CDR2 SVGAGI (reference sequence).

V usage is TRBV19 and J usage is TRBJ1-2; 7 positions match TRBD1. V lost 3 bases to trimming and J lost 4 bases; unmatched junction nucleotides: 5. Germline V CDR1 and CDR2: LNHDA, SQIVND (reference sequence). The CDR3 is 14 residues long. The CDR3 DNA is TGTGCCAGTAGTATTAAAGGGGGCAGCTATGGCTACACCTTC. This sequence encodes CASSIKGGSYGYTF.

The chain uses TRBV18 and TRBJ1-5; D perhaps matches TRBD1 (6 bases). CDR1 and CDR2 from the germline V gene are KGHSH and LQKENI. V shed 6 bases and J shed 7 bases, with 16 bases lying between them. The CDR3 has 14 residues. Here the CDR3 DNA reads TGTGCCAGCTCCCACTCGAGGGGGAGCCAGCCCCAGCATTTT. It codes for CASSHSRGSQPQHF.

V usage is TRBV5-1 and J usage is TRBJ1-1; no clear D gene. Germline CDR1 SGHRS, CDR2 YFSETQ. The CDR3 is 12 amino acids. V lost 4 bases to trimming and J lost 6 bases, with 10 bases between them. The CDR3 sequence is CASSRNPAEAFF. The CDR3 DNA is TGCGCCAGCAGCCGCAACCCCGCTGAAGCTTTCTTT.

The CDR3 DNA reads TGTGCCAGCTCCAATGGGGGGGCCACTGAAGCTTTCTTT. Protein product: CASSNGGATEAFF. This sequence joins TRBV18 and TRBJ1-1, with TRBD1 as a possible D gene (6 bases). Germline CDR1 reads KGHSH; CDR2 reads LQKENI. The V and J ends lost 6 bases and 4 bases respectively, with 12 bases between them. This CDR3 spans 13 amino acids.

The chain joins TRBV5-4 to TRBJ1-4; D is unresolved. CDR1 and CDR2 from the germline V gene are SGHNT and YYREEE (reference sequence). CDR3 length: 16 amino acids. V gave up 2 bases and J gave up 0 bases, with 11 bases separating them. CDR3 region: CASSFRTGTTNEKLFF. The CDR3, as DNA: TGTGCCAGCAGCTTTAGGACGGGGACAACTAATGAAAAACTGTTTTTT.

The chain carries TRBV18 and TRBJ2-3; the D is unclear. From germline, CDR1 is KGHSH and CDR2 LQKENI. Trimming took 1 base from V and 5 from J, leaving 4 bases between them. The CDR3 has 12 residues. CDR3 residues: CASSPQGDTQYF. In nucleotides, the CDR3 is TGTGCCAGCTCACCACAAGGAGATACGCAGTATTTT.